Following are 25 T cell receptor beta chains from one sample sequenced in a study of glioma-infiltrating T cells. The iRepertoire nested amplicon-rescue multiplex PCR amplified TCR alpha and beta CDR3s from RNA. In TCRdb, the multiplex PCR reads were re-called with MiXCR into one record per CDR3 protein. There are tens of thousands of distinct CDR3 sequences in the sample; 23% occur only once, and over 5.5% lies in the top ten. The specimen sequenced was glioma tissue, nonneoplastic brain tissue, or PBMCs (not recorded which). These receptor sequences come from a human donor with low-grade glioma or glioblastoma, undergoing nonglioma brain surgery, or in good health (not recorded which).

This clonotype was counted a few times. V is TRBV29-1 and J is TRBJ2-1; 8 bases match TRBD2. The CDR3 totals 14 residues. Trimming took 4 bases from V and 4 from J; bases not matched to a gene: 6. Germline V gene sequence: CDR1 SQVTM, CDR2 ANQGSEA. The CDR3 region is CSVGKREPYNEQFF. Written as DNA, the CDR3 is TGCAGCGTTGGCAAGCGGGAGCCTTACAATGAGCAGTTCTTC.

In its sample, this clonotype was seen a few times. The chain employs TRBV29-1 and TRBJ2-7; 8 bases are a match to TRBD1. Losses at the gene ends were 4 bases for V and 0 bases for J; bases not matched to a gene: 5. The CDR3 length is 14 residues. Per the germline V gene, CDR1 is SQVTM and CDR2 is ANQGSEA. This CDR3 is CSVVWTGSSYEQYF. In nucleotides, the CDR3 is TGCAGCGTTGTGTGGACAGGGAGCTCCTACGAGCAGTACTTC.

Remarks on this clonotype: A much larger clonotype is one base distant, so this may be a read error. This chain links TRBV7-6 with TRBJ1-3, with TRBD1 identical over 9 bases. This CDR3 region has 15 residues. CDR1 SGHVS and CDR2 FNYEAQ come from the germline V gene. CDR3: CASSAIQGAGNAIYF. CDR3 bases: TGTGCCAGCAGCGCGATACAGGGGGCTGGAAACGCCATATATTTT.

This clonotype was seen ten or more times. The chain links TRBV6-1 to TRBJ2-3; D uncertain. The CDR3 totals 14 residues. CDR1 MNHNS and CDR2 SASEGT come from the germline V gene. Trimming removed 6 bases from V and 0 bases from J, with 10 bases in between. CDR3 sequence (DNA): TGTGCCAGCAGCTTTAGACTTAGCACAGATACGCAGTATTTT. Amino acid sequence: CASSFRLSTDTQYF.

This rearrangement joins TRBV9 to TRBJ1-1; the D is unclear. The V and J ends lost 1 base and 4 bases respectively, with 8 bases between them. The CDR3 covers 13 residues. Germline CDR1 SGDLS, CDR2 YYNGEE. CDR3: CASSVTSGTEAFF. Written as DNA, the CDR3 is TGTGCCAGCAGCGTAACCAGTGGCACTGAAGCTTTCTTT.

This clonotype appeared a few times. This sequence joins TRBV27 and TRBJ1-1, with unresolved D. V lost 2 bases and J 3 bases, leaving 10 bases between the germline ends. Germline V gives CDR1 MNHEY, CDR2 SMNVEV (reference sequence). The CDR3 has 14 amino acids. CDR3 protein: CASSLRASYTEAFF. CDR3 bases: TGTGCCAGCAGTTTACGGGCATCCTACACTGAAGCTTTCTTT.

This clonotype was seen ten or more times. V is TRBV6-1 and J is TRBJ2-4; D ambiguous. Trimming took off 7 bases at V and 0 bases at J, with 7 bases between the two ends. The CDR3 loop spans 13 amino acids. Germline V gene sequence: CDR1 MNHNS, CDR2 SASEGT. CDR3 coding DNA: TGTGCCAGCATGGCGGTAGCCAAAAACATTCAGTACTTC. It specifies CASMAVAKNIQYF.

This clonotype came up many times. The chain couples TRBV7-2 to TRBJ1-5; D is unclear. V lost 6 bases to trimming and J lost 0 bases, with 9 bases between them. The CDR3 has 14 residues. Germline assignment: CDR1 SGHTA and CDR2 FQGNSA. The CDR3 DNA reads as TGTGCCAGCAGATGGGCCAATAGCAATCAGCCCCAGCATTTT. Amino acids: CASRWANSNQPQHF.

In its sample, this clonotype was seen many times. This chain joins TRBV2 and TRBJ2-4; the D gene could be TRBD1 or TRBD2 (5 bases each). Germline V gene sequence: CDR1 SNHLY, CDR2 FYNNEI. V was clipped by 3 bases and J by 6 bases, with 12 bases between them. The CDR3 contains 14 residues. Written as DNA, the CDR3 is TGTGCCAGCAGTGACAGGGCAGGAGGAAACATTCAGTACTTC. Its protein product is CASSDRAGGNIQYF.

This chain uses TRBV5-1 with TRBJ2-3; TRBD1 is a possible D gene (6 bases). Germline lookup yields CDR1 SGHRS and CDR2 YFSETQ. V was clipped by 0 bases and J by 4 bases, with 9 bases between them. The CDR3 spans 14 residues. The CDR3 DNA reads as TGCGCCAGCAGCTTGGACAGGGTTGCAGATACGCAGTATTTT. It yields the protein CASSLDRVADTQYF.

This chain joins TRBV27 and TRBJ1-5; TRBD1 might be the D (5 bases). The CDR3 extends over 15 amino acids. Germline CDR1 reads MNHEY; CDR2 reads SMNVEV (reference sequence). The V gene lost 4 bases and the J gene lost 1 base, with 11 bases spanning the gap. The CDR3 region has the DNA TGTGCCAGCAGTTCCGGGGCGGTAAGCAATCAGCCCCAGCATTTT. Protein sequence: CASSSGAVSNQPQHF.

The chain is built from TRBV11-3 and TRBJ2-5; 9 positions agree with TRBD2. V was clipped by 1 base and J by 9 bases; unmatched bases: 18. Germline CDR1 and CDR2: SGHNT and YENEEA. The CDR3 totals 18 residues. The CDR3 bases are TGTGCCAGCAGCTTAGTGGCTAGCGGGGCCACCGGAGGACAGGCCCAGTACTTC. This encodes CASSLVASGATGGQAQYF.

In its sample, this clonotype was seen many times. V is TRBV6-6 and J is TRBJ1-1; D unresolved. The CDR3 has 15 residues. Looked up from germline, CDR1 is MNHNY and CDR2 is SVGAGI (reference sequence). V was trimmed by 0 bases and J by 4 bases, leaving 12 bases between them. The CDR3 sequence: CASSYSRRVGTEAFF. CDR3 bases: TGTGCCAGCAGTTACTCGAGGCGGGTAGGCACTGAAGCTTTCTTT.

V and J are TRBV3-1 and TRBJ2-1, with D possibly called TRBD1 or TRBD2 (5 bases each). Germline values: CDR1 LGHDT, CDR2 YNNKEL (reference sequence). V lost 1 base and J lost 2, with 12 bases in between. CDR3 size: 16 residues. The CDR3 bases are TGTGCCAGCAGCCAAGCGATCGGGGCAACCTACAATGAGCAGTTCTTC. Its protein is CASSQAIGATYNEQFF.

The V call is TRBV2, the J call TRBJ2-7; 8 bases align to TRBD2. CDR1 and CDR2 (germline): SNHLY, FYNNEI. This CDR3 has 14 residues. The V segment lost 4 bases and the J segment 4 bases; nucleotides outside the gene matches: 6. The CDR3: CASSGTSGRYEQYF. Written as DNA, the CDR3 is TGTGCCAGCAGTGGTACTAGCGGAAGATACGAGCAGTACTTC.

This clonotype was found many times. J is TRBJ1-1 and V is TRBV6-1; D uncertain. Germline lookup yields CDR1 MNHNS and CDR2 SASEGT. CDR3 length equals 12 residues. Trimming removed 8 bases at V and 8 bases at J, with 15 bases between. The CDR3 here is CASRSRYAEAFF. CDR3 bases: TGTGCCAGCCGTTCCCGGTACGCCGAAGCTTTCTTT.

The chain has TRBV4-2 and TRBJ1-2; D gene ambiguous. Deletions cut 0 bases from V and 3 bases from J, with 11 bases between. Looked up from germline, CDR1 is LGHNA and CDR2 is YNFKEQ. The CDR3 contains 15 residues. For the CDR3, the DNA is TGTGCCAGCAGCCAAGATCGCTCCCGGTACTATGGCTACACCTTC. Protein product: CASSQDRSRYYGYTF.

Remarks on this clonotype: This clone may be a read error of a much larger clone one base away. V usage is TRBV6-1 and J usage is TRBJ2-1, with 9 positions matching TRBD1. The CDR3 extends over 14 amino acids. From germline, CDR1 is MNHNS and CDR2 SASEGT. DNA of the CDR3: TGCGCCTGCAGTAAACAGGGGGCGTACAATGAGCAGTTCTTC. Encoded protein: CACSKQGAYNEQFF.

The chain carries TRBV7-6 and TRBJ2-5; 7 nucleotides agree with TRBD2. Germline V CDR1 and CDR2: SGHVS, FNYEAQ. The trim removed 4 bases at V and 1 base at J, leaving 6 bases unmatched. The CDR3 spans 15 residues. The CDR3 bases are TGTGCCAGCAGCTCGACGGGACTATCCCAAGAGACCCAGTACTTC. It specifies CASSSTGLSQETQYF.

J is TRBJ2-4 and V is TRBV12-3 or TRBV12-4; TRBD2 might be the D (5 bases). V was cut by 2 bases and J by 2 bases, with 7 bases left in between. The CDR3 has 14 residues. Written as DNA, the CDR3 is TGTGCCAGCAGTTTATCCGGGACCAAAAACATTCAGTACTTC. Translating it yields CASSLSGTKNIQYF.

This clonotype was observed at least ten times. V gene TRBV7-2 combines with J gene TRBJ2-3, with TRBD2 matching over 8 bases. Trimming at V came to 6 bases and at J to 5 bases, leaving 10 bases not matched to a gene. This CDR3 has 15 amino acids. CDR1 and CDR2 from the germline V gene are SGHTA and FQGNSA. In DNA, the CDR3 is TGTGCCAGCAGTCCCATTCTTAGCGGGATAGATACGCAGTATTTT. It specifies CASSPILSGIDTQYF. Supplemented by reference TRBV7-2 and TRBJ2-3, the full variable domain reads GAGVSQSPSNKVTEKGKDVELRCDPISGHTALYWYRQSLGQGLEFLIYFQGNSAPDKSGLPSDRFSAERTGGSVSTLTIQRTQQEDSAVYLCASSPILSGIDTQYFGPGTRLTVL.

This clonotype was counted only a few times. The chain employs TRBV16 and TRBJ1-2; perhaps TRBD1 as D (6 bases). Per the germline V gene, CDR1 is KGHSY and CDR2 is FQNENV. The germline V and J ends were trimmed by 4 bases and 0 bases, with 12 bases remaining between them. CDR3 size: 15 residues. The CDR3 loop reads CASSRDRKANYGYTF. The CDR3 DNA follows: TGTGCCAGCAGCCGAGACAGGAAGGCTAACTATGGCTACACCTTC.

Remarks on this clonotype: This may come from a read error, since a much larger clone is one base off. The J gene is TRBJ1-2, the V gene TRBV18; D not resolved. CDR1 and CDR2 (germline): KGHSH, LQKENI. This CDR3 is 15 amino acids long. The CDR3 sequence: CAISPPGNGNYGYTF. Here the CDR3 DNA reads TGTGCCATCTCACCACCGGGGAATGGAAACTATGGCTACACCTTC.

The rearrangement uses TRBV10-3 and TRBJ2-3; maybe TRBD2 (6 bases). Trimming took 6 bases from V and 2 from J, leaving 12 bases between them. CDR1 is ENHRY and CDR2 is SYGVKD in the germline V gene. The CDR3 length is 14 residues. The CDR3 DNA is TGTGCCATCAGCGCCGGCGGGGTCACAGATACGCAGTATTTT. Residues: CAISAGGVTDTQYF.

Ten or more counts support this clonotype. The V and J genes are TRBV19 and TRBJ2-5, with a tentative D call TRBD2 (6 bases). V was shortened by 4 bases and J by 5 bases, with 17 bases between the two germline ends. The CDR3 runs to 15 residues. Germline CDR1 and CDR2: LNHDA and SQIVND (reference sequence). The CDR3 DNA reads TGTGCCAGTAGTAACCCCGGGACTGTCGGTGAGACCCAGTACTTC. Protein: CASSNPGTVGETQYF.